The 17 T cell receptor beta chains below were found in one sample sequenced in a study of blood T cells in healthy people across ages. Using a J-beta primer mix together with a sample-barcoded 5' primer, a second PCR was run for roughly 7 to 12 cycles. TCRdb re-called the 5' RACE reads through MiXCR, storing one row per CDR3 protein. The profile shows more than 1.4 million distinct CDR3 sequences, roughly 40% of them singletons. The material sequenced was blood. All receptors derive from a woman between 18 and 29 years old in good health.

The chain joins TRBV29-1 to TRBJ1-2, with D possibly matching TRBD1 (6 bases). V was cut by 1 base and J by 6 bases, with 18 bases left in between. The CDR3 spans 15 residues. Germline V lookup: CDR1 SQVTM, CDR2 ANQGSEA. The CDR3 bases are TGCAGCGTTGAAGCACCGTCAGGGGATGTGGATGGCTACACCTTC. Its translation: CSVEAPSGDVDGYTF.

This clonotype showed up just a few times. V is TRBV20-1 and J is TRBJ1-1; 12 nucleotides align to TRBD1. Germline V gives CDR1 DFQATT, CDR2 SNEGSKA (reference sequence). The CDR3 has 16 residues. V lost 0 bases and J lost 5; bases outside the gene matches: 7. CDR3 protein: CSARDQGTGGGTEAFF. The CDR3, as DNA: TGCAGTGCTAGAGATCAGGGGACAGGGGGCGGAACTGAAGCTTTCTTT.

The chain combines TRBV10-3 with TRBJ1-1, with no clear D. The V gene's germline CDR1 is ENHRY and CDR2 SYGVKD. CDR3 length: 12 amino acids. V dropped 7 bases and J dropped 5 bases, with 11 bases sitting between them. The CDR3 is CAITSSGTEAFF. The CDR3 coding sequence is TGTGCCATCACGTCCTCTGGGACTGAAGCTTTCTTT.

The genes are TRBV7-9 and TRBJ1-5; tentative D call: TRBD1 (6 bases). Germline-derived CDR1 and CDR2 are SEHNR and FQNEAQ (reference sequence). V dropped 1 base and J dropped 6 bases, with 10 bases sitting between them. The CDR3 has 14 residues. CDR3 nucleotide sequence: TGTGCCAGCAGCTTAGAAGGGGGGAGTCAGCCCCAGCATTTT. It translates to CASSLEGGSQPQHF.

This clonotype was picked up a small number of times. As DNA, the CDR3 is TGTGCCAGCAGCCCTCCATTTCAGCCCCAGCATTTT. It encodes CASSPPFQPQHF. This sequence joins TRBV7-2 and TRBJ1-5; D not certain. Per the germline V gene, CDR1 is SGHTA and CDR2 is FQGNSA. The V gene lost 5 bases and the J gene lost 6 bases, with 8 bases spanning the gap. The CDR3 has 12 amino acids.

V is TRBV24-1 and J is TRBJ1-2, with 8 positions matching TRBD1. This CDR3 is 13 amino acids long. CDR1 and CDR2 (germline): KGHDR, SFDVKD. V gave up 9 bases and J gave up 2 bases; unmatched junction bases: 4. The CDR3 sequence is CATSTGANYGYTF. CDR3 DNA sequence: TGTGCCACCTCGACAGGGGCCAACTATGGCTACACCTTC.

This CDR3 is CASSLVQAGIKEQFF. The CDR3 DNA reads as TGTGCCAGCAGCTTAGTTCAAGCGGGCATCAAGGAGCAGTTCTTC. V is TRBV7-9 and J is TRBJ2-1; tentatively, D is TRBD2 (6 bases). Trimming stripped 1 base from V and 10 bases from J, with 17 bases between. CDR3 length: 15 residues. Per germline, CDR1 SEHNR and CDR2 FQNEAQ (reference sequence).

This clonotype appeared a few times. This sequence joins TRBV27 and TRBJ2-7, with 9 bases identical to TRBD1. Germline V gene lookup returns CDR1 MNHEY and CDR2 SMNVEV (reference sequence). The V segment lost 4 bases and the J segment 3 bases; nucleotides outside the gene matches: 7. CDR3 length equals 15 residues. CDR3 sequence: CASSYSGTGFYEQYF. The CDR3 DNA reads TGTGCCAGCAGTTACAGCGGGACAGGGTTCTACGAGCAGTACTTC.

As to this clonotype: A read error may explain this, as a much larger clone is one base away. The J gene is TRBJ2-5, the V gene TRBV29-1; 7 nucleotides align to TRBD1. V gave up 5 bases and J gave up 7 bases; unmatched junction bases: 7. CDR3 length equals 12 residues. Germline V gene lookup returns CDR1 SQVTM and CDR2 ANQGSEA. CDR3 in DNA: TGCAGCGTTCGAAGGGGGCTGGGGACCCAGTACTTC. As protein: CSVRRGLGTQYF.

The table lists this clonotype with a few counts. J is TRBJ2-7 and V is TRBV6-6; possibly TRBD2 for D (6 bases). Germline V gives CDR1 MNHNY, CDR2 SVGAGI (reference sequence). Trimming took 4 bases from V and 6 from J, leaving 13 bases between them. The CDR3 runs to 13 residues. CDR3 DNA: TGTGCCAGCAGTTCCGGACGGGAGCCCGAGCAGTACTTC. As protein: CASSSGREPEQYF.

The V call is TRBV3-1, the J call TRBJ2-3, with 9 positions matching TRBD2. CDR1 is LGHDT and CDR2 is YNNKEL in the germline V gene (reference sequence). Trimming cost V 3 bases and J 6 bases; bases outside gene matches: 13. The CDR3 is made up of 17 amino acids. The DNA for the CDR3 is TGTGCCAGCAGCCATCATAGTCGCGGGGGGGCAAGGGATACGCAGTATTTT. Translating it yields CASSHHSRGGARDTQYF.

This chain links TRBV6-5 with TRBJ1-2; tentatively, D is TRBD1 (6 bases). This CDR3 is 17 amino acids long. Germline V gene data show CDR1 as MNHEY and CDR2 as SVGAGI. Trimming left V 2 bases short and J 13 bases short, with 29 bases between. The CDR3 loop reads CASSYKPGQWEVKGLTF. The CDR3 coding sequence is TGTGCCAGCAGTTACAAACCGGGACAATGGGAGGTTAAAGGTCTCACCTTC.

This clonotype was observed a few times. The chain combines TRBV10-3 with TRBJ2-5; TRBD1 matches at 10 bases. Germline V gene data show CDR1 as ENHRY and CDR2 as SYGVKD. The CDR3 sequence is 12 residues long. After removal of 2 bases from V and 12 bases from J, the junction contained 3 bases not matched to a gene. The CDR3 sequence: CAISETGTGEYF. The CDR3, as DNA: TGTGCCATCAGTGAGACGGGGACAGGGGAGTACTTC.

To note about this clonotype: One end of the junction fails to match germline, which may point to a read error. This chain joins TRBV12-3 or TRBV12-4 and TRBJ2-3; 9 nucleotides match TRBD1. The length of the CDR3 is 18 residues. The CDR3 bases are TGTGCCAGCAGTGACCTAGGGACAGGGATAACGAGCACAGATATGCAGTATTTT. Residues: CASSDLGTGITSTDMQYF.

The chain has TRBV6-1 and TRBJ2-3, with D perhaps TRBD2 (5 bases). V lost 0 bases, J lost 2 bases, and 12 bases lay in between. Germline lookup yields CDR1 MNHNS and CDR2 SASEGT. CDR3 length equals 16 residues. This CDR3 is CASSEAIGSVTDTQYF. The CDR3 DNA is TGTGCCAGCAGTGAAGCTATTGGTAGCGTCACAGATACGCAGTATTTT.

The rearrangement uses TRBV19 and TRBJ2-1, with 12 bases identical to TRBD2. Trimming took 8 bases from V and 8 from J; bases not matched to a gene: 4. Germline CDR1 and CDR2: LNHDA and SQIVND (reference sequence). The CDR3 is 13 amino acids. The CDR3 region is CASGLAGLDEQFF. Here the CDR3 DNA reads TGTGCCAGTGGACTAGCGGGGTTGGATGAGCAGTTCTTC.

The chain has TRBV15 and TRBJ1-2, with D maybe TRBD1 (5 bases). The germline V gene encodes CDR1 LNHNV and CDR2 YYDKDF (reference sequence). V lost 0 bases, J lost 13 bases, and 15 bases lay in between. There are 13 residues in the CDR3. The DNA of the CDR3 is TGTGCCACCAGCAGAGATTCTCCCAGGGCGGGCACCTTC. It is translated as CATSRDSPRAGTF.